These 10 T cell receptor beta chains share one sample of origin, sequenced in a study of T cells in Graves' hyperthyroidism and ophthalmopathy. Amplified TCR beta CDR3 regions derived from RNA transcripts. Carried out on the TCR CDR3, a first-round RT-PCR used the HTBI primer set. Using its own MiXCR run on the multiplex PCR reads, TCRdb lists one record per CDR3 protein. The sample lists approximately 560,000 distinct CDR3 sequences, around 46% occurring once. The source material was peripheral blood or thyroid tissue (not recorded which). Source of these receptors: a woman between 18 and 29 years old with Graves' hyperthyroidism.

The CDR3 region is CASSYLGTGASGNTIYF. The CDR3 bases are TGTGCCAGCAGTTACCTCGGGACAGGGGCTTCTGGAAACACCATATATTTT. V is TRBV25-1 and J is TRBJ1-3, with 10 positions matching TRBD1. The germline V gene encodes CDR1 MGHDK and CDR2 SYGVNS. V gave up 5 bases and J gave up 1 base; unmatched junction bases: 8. The CDR3 runs 17 residues. Full variable domain (rest looked up from reference TRBV25-1 and TRBJ1-3): EADIYQTPRYLVIGTGKKITLECSQTMGHDKMYWYQQDPGMELHLIHYSYGVNSTEKGDLSSESTVSRIRTEHFPLTLESARPSHTSQYLCASSYLGTGASGNTIYFGEGSWLTVV.

This clonotype has more than one count but fewer than ten. CDR3 sequence (DNA): TGCAGCGTTGAAGAAATGGGTCGACGGGAGACCCAGTACTTC. Its translation is CSVEEMGRRETQYF. J is TRBJ2-5 and V is TRBV29-1, with no clear D. Germline loops: CDR1 SQVTM, CDR2 ANQGSEA. Deletions cut 0 bases from V and 5 bases from J, with 13 bases between. This CDR3 comprises 14 residues.

The chain employs TRBV10-3 and TRBJ1-4; a possible D gene is TRBD1 (6 bases). The CDR3 extends over 14 amino acids. CDR1 is ENHRY and CDR2 is SYGVKD in the germline V gene. Trimming took off 3 bases at V and 10 bases at J, with 15 bases between the two ends. CDR3 nucleotide sequence: TGTGCCATCAGTGACCGGGACATCTCTGGAAAACTGTTTTTT. Translation: CAISDRDISGKLFF.

V is TRBV20-1 and J is TRBJ2-7, with 11 bases fitting TRBD1. Per the germline V gene, CDR1 is DFQATT and CDR2 is SNEGSKA (reference sequence). V lost 4 bases, J lost 3 bases, and 8 bases stayed unmatched. The CDR3 extends over 15 amino acids. The CDR3 DNA sequence: TGCAGTGCTAAGATTGCCGGGACAGGGGGCTACGAGCAGTACTTC. Translated, it gives CSAKIAGTGGYEQYF.

The rearrangement joins TRBV2 to TRBJ2-7, with TRBD1 matching over 7 bases. The V and J ends lost 2 bases and 6 bases, in that order; junction bases with no gene match: 4. CDR1 and CDR2 (germline): SNHLY, FYNNEI. CDR3 size: 13 residues. The CDR3: CASSERGTAEQYF. DNA of the CDR3: TGTGCCAGCAGTGAAAGGGGGACAGCCGAGCAGTACTTC. The variable domain in full, with the rest retrieved from reference TRBV2 and TRBJ2-7, is EPEVTQTPSHQVTQMGQEVILRCVPISNHLYFYWYRQILGQKVEFLVSFYNNEISEKSEIFDDQFSVERPDGSNFTLKIRSTKLEDSAMYFCASSERGTAEQYFGPGTRLTVT.

This clonotype was seen repeatedly, ten times or more. The CDR3 spells CATSRVAGSKRETQYF. The CDR3 DNA follows: TGTGCCACCAGCAGAGTTGCAGGATCCAAACGGGAGACCCAGTACTTC. The chain is built from TRBV15 and TRBJ2-5; no firm D call. The CDR3 loop spans 16 amino acids. Germline V CDR1 and CDR2: LNHNV, YYDKDF (reference sequence). Trimming cost V 1 base and J 5 bases, with 17 bases left between them.

V and J are TRBV14 and TRBJ2-7; D gene ambiguous. Trimming removed 0 bases from V and 4 bases from J, with 13 bases in between. Germline V gene sequence: CDR1 SGHDN, CDR2 FVKESK. The CDR3 is 15 amino acids. CDR3 amino acids: CASSQDGFGQYEQYF. Here the CDR3 DNA reads TGTGCCAGCAGCCAAGATGGGTTCGGTCAATACGAGCAGTACTTC.

The J gene is TRBJ2-2, the V gene TRBV2; D gene unclear. Per the germline V gene, CDR1 is SNHLY and CDR2 is FYNNEI. CDR3 length: 18 residues. The germline V and J ends were trimmed by 4 bases and 1 base, with 19 bases remaining between them. The CDR3 DNA reads TGTGCCAGCAGTGGGTCCAAAACGGCCCGAATGAACACCGGGGAGCTGTTTTTT. It codes for CASSGSKTARMNTGELFF.

This clonotype was recorded at least ten times. The DNA for the CDR3 is TGTGCCAGCAGCCAAGCTGTGTGGCAGGAAGCTTTCTTT. Its translation: CASSQAVWQEAFF. This sequence joins TRBV14 and TRBJ1-1; no clear D gene. V lost 1 base and J lost 8, with 11 bases in between. The CDR3 totals 13 residues. CDR1 is SGHDN and CDR2 is FVKESK in the germline V gene. Together with reference TRBV14 and TRBJ1-1, the CDR3 gives the full variable domain: EAGVTQFPSHSVIEKGQTVTLRCDPISGHDNLYWYRRVMGKEIKFLLHFVKESKQDESGMPNNRFLAERTGGTYSTLKVQPAELEDSGVYFCASSQAVWQEAFFGQGTRLTVV.

Turning to this clonotype: A much larger clone differs from this one at a single base, so this may be a read error. The V and J genes are TRBV7-9 and TRBJ2-2, with D possibly TRBD1 on 5 matching bases. This CDR3 spans 14 amino acids. CDR1 is SEHNR, CDR2 FQNEAQ, per germline (reference sequence). With 6 bases removed from V and 7 bases from J, the gap between germline ends came to 15 bases. The CDR3 DNA reads as TGTGCCAGCAGTGCTAAAGGACAACTCGGGGAGCTGTTTTTT. This codes for CASSAKGQLGELFF.